This entry describes one T cell receptor beta chain. CDR1 PRHDT and CDR2 FYEKMQ come from the germline V gene (reference sequence). With 6 bases clipped from V and 5 bases from J, the junction kept 8 bases outside the gene matches. The CDR3 sequence is 15 residues long. Treatment meaning: roughly 19 received Ad26.COV2.S at low or high dose, single or two shots; about 5 received placebo; per-sample allocation not given. Following the first vaccine or placebo injection, samples were taken on day 63. The data derive from a study of Ad26.COV2.S vaccination and SARS-CoV-2 variants. Profiling relied on immunoSEQ multiplex PCR, and the TCRdb table lists in-frame clones only, not all of them. The repertoire holds over 400,000 clones, with around 91% as singletons.

The sequence came from a person between 18 and 65 years old who received the Ad26.COV2.S COVID-19 vaccine or a placebo. J is TRBJ2-2 and V is TRBV13, with TRBD1 matching over 8 bases. Sequences were derived from peripheral blood, sampled in a trial of Ad26.COV2.S vaccine versus placebo. CDR3 DNA sequence: TGTGCCAGCAGATTGGGACAGGTGAATACCGGGGAGCTGTTTTTT. Translated, it gives CASRLGQVNTGELFF.